This TCR beta chain comes out of a study of T cells in Graves' hyperthyroidism and ophthalmopathy. Findings and caveats of the study: Expanded thyroid clonotypes (above 0.001) were mostly also found in blood.

CDR1 is DFQATT, CDR2 SNEGSKA, per germline (reference sequence). The CDR3 covers 11 residues. The V end was cut by 0 bases, the J end by 5 bases, with 4 bases between. TCR beta CDR3 region amplification was performed from RNA transcripts. First-round RT-PCR of the TCR CDR3 relied on the HTBI primer set. MiXCR was run by TCRdb on the multiplex PCR reads, yielding one entry per CDR3 protein. The sample includes under 250,000 distinct CDR3 sequences, about a sixth seen only once; the top ten take 53%. This clonotype occurred many times. Antigen specificity is unknown. This receptor was identified in a woman between 45 and 65 years old with Graves' hyperthyroidism. Sequenced material: blood. The chain combines TRBV20-1 with TRBJ1-1; D gene uncertain. The CDR3 reads CSARDRTEAFF. The CDR3 DNA reads as TGCAGTGCTAGAGATCGTACTGAAGCTTTCTTT.